The subject of this entry is one T cell receptor (beta chain). What antigen it recognizes has not been identified. Base qualities are not at hand, and no much larger clone is one base apart. V loses 3 bases at its end and J loses 2 bases; junction bases beyond the gene matches: 4. CDR1 SGHNT and CDR2 YYREEE are derived from the germline V gene (reference sequence). Spanning cysteine to phenylalanine, the CDR3 consists of 15 amino acids. Only the CDR3 DNA is retained, 45 bases long and in frame from the first base. Patients with autoimmune disease history or receiving systemic immunosuppression were excluded from the trial. Peripheral blood for TCR sequencing was collected from all dose cohorts at baseline, on cycle 4 day 1, and on cycle 7 day 1. The samples were drawn from a first-in-human, open-label, multicenter phase I dose-escalation trial of ivuxolimab. The trial enrolled adults with locally advanced or metastatic head and neck squamous cell, hepatocellular, melanoma or renal cell carcinoma. Before TCR sequencing, CD4+ T cells and CD8+ T cells were sorted from peripheral blood as separate populations.

For sequencing of the TCRbeta CDR3 region, genomic DNA was extracted from the sorted cells. TCRbeta CDR3 regions were sequenced using the immunoSEQ Assay. TCRdb holds this immuneACCESS table with in-frame rearrangements only. Some clones are missing; in checked studies, unresolved V genes explain under half, and the rest has no known cause. The sample table records around 98,000 clones; 87% of these occur just once. Clones ranked in the top ten supply 0.5% of the sample. The entry originates in a study of OX40 agonist ivuxolimab in advanced cancers. At the level of the whole study: Ivuxolimab was a fully human IgG2 agonistic monoclonal antibody targeting the costimulatory receptor OX40 (CD134). In the dose-escalation cohort, 70% to 85% of patients were male, and the mean age was roughly 60 years, with a range of about 23 to 85. The paper describes the monotherapy dose-escalation part (N of about 54 patients) of the phase I trial of ivuxolimab. Intravenous ivuxolimab was administered to patients every 2 weeks at six dose levels: 0.01, 0.1, 0.3, 1.5, 3 and 10 mg/kg. Prior anti-PD-1, anti-PD-L1 or anti-CTLA-4 therapy was permitted, and checkpoint inhibitors had been received by approximately 39% of dose-escalation patients. Peripheral TCRbeta sequencing aimed to test whether ivuxolimab altered TCR sequence diversity and caused clonal T-cell expansion. Among the approximately 54 dose-escalation patients, about 19 had hepatocellular carcinoma, 15 melanoma, 9 renal cell carcinoma and 9 head and neck cancer. Partial responses were achieved by three dose-escalation patients, of whom one had hepatocellular carcinoma and two had cutaneous melanoma. Broader findings and caveats from the paper: After ivuxolimab, more expanded clones were found on average in CD8+ T cells than in CD4+ T cells. In the 0.1-3.0 mg/kg groups, partial responders were among the patients with the lowest normalized peripheral clonal expansion, particularly in CD8+ T cells. At doses of 0.1 to 3.0 mg/kg, clonal expansion of both CD4+ and CD8+ T cells in blood was seen between baseline and week 6. Which antigens the clonally expanded peripheral T cells were specific for was not determined. Low levels of normalized T-cell clonal expansion were also seen in some patients who did not respond.

The rearranged segments are TRBV5-4 and TRBJ2-2; 7 nucleotides in the junction match TRBD2. The source is an adult with an advanced solid tumor such as melanoma, head and neck, liver or kidney cancer. The source was CD4+ or CD8+ T cells sorted from blood, collected in a trial of the OX40 agonist ivuxolimab. CDR3 protein: CASSWSGGNTGELFF. The nucleotide sequence is TGTGCCAGCAGCTGGTCGGGGGGAAACACCGGGGAGCTGTTTTTT.